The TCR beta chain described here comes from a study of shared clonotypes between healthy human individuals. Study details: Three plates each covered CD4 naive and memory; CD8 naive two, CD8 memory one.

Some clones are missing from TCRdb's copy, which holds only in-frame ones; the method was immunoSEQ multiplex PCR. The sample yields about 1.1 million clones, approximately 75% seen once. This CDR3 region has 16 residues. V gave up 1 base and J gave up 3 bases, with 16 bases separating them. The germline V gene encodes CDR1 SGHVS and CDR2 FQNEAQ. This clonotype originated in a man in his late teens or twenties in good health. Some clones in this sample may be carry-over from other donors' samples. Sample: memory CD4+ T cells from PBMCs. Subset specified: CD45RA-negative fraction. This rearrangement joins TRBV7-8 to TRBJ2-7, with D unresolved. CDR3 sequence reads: CASSLVPFHSDYEQYF. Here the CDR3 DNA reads TGTGCCAGCAGCTTAGTCCCATTTCACTCGGACTACGAGCAGTACTTC.